This T cell receptor beta chain was identified during a study of metastatic and nonmetastatic thyroid tumors. Study-wide results and caveats: Malignant thyroid tumors reportedly exceeded benign nodules significantly in TCR beta diversity, with the difference appearing in blood and tumor.

The CDR3 is 16 residues long. Trimming stripped 0 bases from V and 2 bases from J, with 12 bases between. The germline gives CDR1 KGHSH, CDR2 LQKENI. As handled by the study authors: A papillary thyroid cancer distant-metastasis classifier was built from CDR3 differences across clinicopathological groups. TCRdb re-called the PCR reads via MiXCR. TCRdb's processing, not the study's, gives the V and J calls here. Seen here are more than 40,000 clones, approximately 4.1% observed once, and the top ten hold approximately 9.5%. This clone appeared a few times. Its antigen is unidentified. Patients underwent thyroid surgery, and none had received any treatment before it.

The material sequenced was blood. This rearrangement joins TRBV18 to TRBJ2-3, with no clear D. This clonotype originated in a female donor with papillary thyroid cancer or a benign thyroid nodule (not recorded which). Some clones in this sample may be carry-over from other donors' samples. CDR3 sequence reads: CASSPPVHTSTDTQYF. DNA of the CDR3: TGTGCCAGCTCACCACCGGTTCACACGTCCACAGATACGCAGTATTTT.